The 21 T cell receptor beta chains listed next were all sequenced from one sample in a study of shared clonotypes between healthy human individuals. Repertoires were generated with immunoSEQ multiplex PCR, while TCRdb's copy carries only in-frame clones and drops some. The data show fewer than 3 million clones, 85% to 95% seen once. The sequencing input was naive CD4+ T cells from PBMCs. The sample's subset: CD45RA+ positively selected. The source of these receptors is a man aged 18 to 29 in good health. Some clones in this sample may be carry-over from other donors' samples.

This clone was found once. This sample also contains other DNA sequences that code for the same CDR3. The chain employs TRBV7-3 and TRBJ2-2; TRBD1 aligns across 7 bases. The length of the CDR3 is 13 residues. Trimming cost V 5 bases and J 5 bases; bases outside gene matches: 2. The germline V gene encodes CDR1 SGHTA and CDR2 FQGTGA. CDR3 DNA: TGTGCCAGCAGCCTGACAGGGACCGGGGAGCTGTTTTTT. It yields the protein CASSLTGTGELFF.

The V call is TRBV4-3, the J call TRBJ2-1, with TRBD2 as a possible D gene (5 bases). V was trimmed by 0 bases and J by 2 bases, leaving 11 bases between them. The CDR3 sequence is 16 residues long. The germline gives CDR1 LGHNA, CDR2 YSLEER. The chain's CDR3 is CASSQEFTRAYNEQFF. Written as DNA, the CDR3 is TGCGCCAGCAGCCAAGAATTCACGCGGGCCTACAATGAGCAGTTCTTC.

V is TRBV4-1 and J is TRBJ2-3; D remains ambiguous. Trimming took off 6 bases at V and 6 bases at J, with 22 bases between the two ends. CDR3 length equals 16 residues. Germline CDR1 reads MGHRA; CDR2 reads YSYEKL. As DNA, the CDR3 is TGCGCCAGCAGTCCCGTCGTGAATCTAGGTTCGGATACGCAGTATTTT. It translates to CASSPVVNLGSDTQYF.

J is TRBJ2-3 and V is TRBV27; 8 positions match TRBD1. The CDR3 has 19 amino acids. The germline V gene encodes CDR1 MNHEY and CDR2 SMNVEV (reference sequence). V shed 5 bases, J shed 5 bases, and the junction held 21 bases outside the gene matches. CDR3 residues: CASSPARGRGRVPEDTQYF. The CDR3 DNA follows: TGTGCCAGCAGTCCGGCTAGGGGCAGGGGGCGAGTACCCGAAGATACGCAGTATTTT.

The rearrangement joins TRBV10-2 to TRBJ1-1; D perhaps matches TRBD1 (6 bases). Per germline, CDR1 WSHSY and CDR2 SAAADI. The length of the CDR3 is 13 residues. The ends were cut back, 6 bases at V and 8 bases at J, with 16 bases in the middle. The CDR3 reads CASSHGQPGEAFF. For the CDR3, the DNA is TGCGCCAGCAGCCACGGACAGCCCGGAGAAGCTTTCTTT.

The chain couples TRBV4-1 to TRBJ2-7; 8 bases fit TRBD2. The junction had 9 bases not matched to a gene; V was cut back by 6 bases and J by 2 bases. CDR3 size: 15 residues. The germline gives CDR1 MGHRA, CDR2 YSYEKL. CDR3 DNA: TGCGCCAGCAGTCTTAGAGCGGGAGACACCTACGAGCAGTACTTC. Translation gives CASSLRAGDTYEQYF.

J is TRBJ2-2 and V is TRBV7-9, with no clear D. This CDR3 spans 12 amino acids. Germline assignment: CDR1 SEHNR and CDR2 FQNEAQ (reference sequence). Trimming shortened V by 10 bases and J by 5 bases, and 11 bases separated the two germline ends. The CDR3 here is CAIPLYTGELFF. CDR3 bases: TGTGCCATCCCACTGTATACCGGGGAGCTGTTTTTT.

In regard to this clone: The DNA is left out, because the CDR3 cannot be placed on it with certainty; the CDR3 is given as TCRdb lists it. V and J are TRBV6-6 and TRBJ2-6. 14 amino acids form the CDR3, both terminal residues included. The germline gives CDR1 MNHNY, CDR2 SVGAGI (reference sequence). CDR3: CASSSVPGANVLTF.

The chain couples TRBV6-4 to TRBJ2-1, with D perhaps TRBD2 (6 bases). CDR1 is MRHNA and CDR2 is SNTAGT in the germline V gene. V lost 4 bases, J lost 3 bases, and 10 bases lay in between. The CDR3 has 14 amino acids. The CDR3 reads CASSAGTHYNEQFF. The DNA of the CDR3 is TGTGCCAGCAGTGCCGGGACTCACTACAATGAGCAGTTCTTC.

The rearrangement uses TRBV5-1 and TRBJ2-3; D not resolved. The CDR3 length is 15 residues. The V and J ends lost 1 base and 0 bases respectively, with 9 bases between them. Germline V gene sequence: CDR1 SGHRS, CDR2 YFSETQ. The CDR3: CASSLLRKSTDTQYF. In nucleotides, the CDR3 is TGCGCCAGCAGCTTGTTGAGAAAAAGCACAGATACGCAGTATTTT.

The CDR3 sequence: CASSPQGNTEAFF. CDR3 nucleotides: TGCGCCAGCAGTCCACAGGGGAACACTGAAGCTTTCTTT. The J gene is TRBJ1-1, the V gene TRBV10-1, with D perhaps TRBD1 (6 bases). Germline V CDR1 and CDR2: WNHNN, SYGVQD (reference sequence). The CDR3 covers 13 residues. Trimming cost V 5 bases and J 1 base, with 8 bases left between them.

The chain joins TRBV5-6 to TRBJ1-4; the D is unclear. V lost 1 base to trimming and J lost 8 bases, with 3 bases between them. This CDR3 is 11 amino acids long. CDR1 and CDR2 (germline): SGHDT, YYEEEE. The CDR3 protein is CASSLTEKLFF. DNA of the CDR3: TGTGCCAGCAGCTTGACGGAAAAACTGTTTTTT.

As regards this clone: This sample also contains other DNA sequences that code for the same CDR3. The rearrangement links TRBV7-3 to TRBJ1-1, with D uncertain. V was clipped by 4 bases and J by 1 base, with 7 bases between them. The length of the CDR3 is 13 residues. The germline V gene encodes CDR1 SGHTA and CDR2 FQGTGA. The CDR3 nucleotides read TGTGCCAGCAGCTACGACGGGAACACTGAAGCTTTCTTT. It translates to CASSYDGNTEAFF.

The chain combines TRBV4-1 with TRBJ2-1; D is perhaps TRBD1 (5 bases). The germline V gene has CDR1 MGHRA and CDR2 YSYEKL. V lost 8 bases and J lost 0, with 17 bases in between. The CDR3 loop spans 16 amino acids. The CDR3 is CASSPGALRSYNEQFF. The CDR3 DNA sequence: TGCGCCAGCTCCCCTGGGGCACTCCGCTCCTACAATGAGCAGTTCTTC.

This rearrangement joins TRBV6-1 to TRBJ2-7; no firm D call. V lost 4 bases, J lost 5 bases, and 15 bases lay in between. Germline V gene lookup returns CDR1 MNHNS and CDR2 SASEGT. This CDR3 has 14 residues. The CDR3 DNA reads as TGTGCCAGCAGTGGAGTTCTGGGGTCGGACGAGCAGTACTTC. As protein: CASSGVLGSDEQYF.

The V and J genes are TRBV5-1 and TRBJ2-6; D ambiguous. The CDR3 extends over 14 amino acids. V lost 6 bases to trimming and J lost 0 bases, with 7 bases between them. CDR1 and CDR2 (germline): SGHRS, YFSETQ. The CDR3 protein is CASTFNSGANVLTF. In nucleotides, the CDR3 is TGCGCCAGCACTTTTAACTCTGGGGCCAACGTCCTGACTTTC.

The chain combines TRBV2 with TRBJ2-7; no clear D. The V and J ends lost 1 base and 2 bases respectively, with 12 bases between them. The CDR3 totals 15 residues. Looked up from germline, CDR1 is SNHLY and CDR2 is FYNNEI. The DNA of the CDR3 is TGTGCCAGCAGTGAAGGCGGAGCCGACACCTACGAGCAGTACTTC. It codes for CASSEGGADTYEQYF. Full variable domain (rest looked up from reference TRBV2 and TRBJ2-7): EPEVTQTPSHQVTQMGQEVILRCVPISNHLYFYWYRQILGQKVEFLVSFYNNEISEKSEIFDDQFSVERPDGSNFTLKIRSTKLEDSAMYFCASSEGGADTYEQYFGPGTRLTVT.

The CDR3 bases are TGTGCCAGCAGCGTAGGGGGGGCCACCCAGGGGCCCCAGCATTTT. This translates into CASSVGGATQGPQHF. The chain is built from TRBV9 and TRBJ1-5; possibly TRBD1 for D (6 bases). CDR3 size: 15 residues. V was cut by 0 bases and J by 9 bases, with 16 bases left in between. Germline-derived CDR1 and CDR2 are SGDLS and YYNGEE.

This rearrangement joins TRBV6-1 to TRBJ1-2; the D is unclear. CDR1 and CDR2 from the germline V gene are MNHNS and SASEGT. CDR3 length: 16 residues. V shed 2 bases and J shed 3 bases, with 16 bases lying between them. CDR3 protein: CASSEKVGTDYYGYTF. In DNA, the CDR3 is TGTGCCAGCAGTGAAAAAGTAGGAACAGACTACTATGGCTACACCTTC.

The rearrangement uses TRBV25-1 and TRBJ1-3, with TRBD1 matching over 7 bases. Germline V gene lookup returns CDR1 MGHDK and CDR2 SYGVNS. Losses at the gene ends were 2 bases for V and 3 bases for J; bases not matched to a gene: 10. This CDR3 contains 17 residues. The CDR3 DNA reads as TGTGCCAGCAGTGAAAGCCGATCAGGGGGAGGTGGAAACACCATATATTTT. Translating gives CASSESRSGGGGNTIYF.

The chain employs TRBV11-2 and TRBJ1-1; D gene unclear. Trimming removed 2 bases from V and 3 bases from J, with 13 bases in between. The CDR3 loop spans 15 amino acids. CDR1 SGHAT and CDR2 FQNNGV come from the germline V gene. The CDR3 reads CASSLIGGRYTEAFF. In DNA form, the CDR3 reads TGTGCCAGCAGCTTAATCGGCGGGCGGTACACTGAAGCTTTCTTT.